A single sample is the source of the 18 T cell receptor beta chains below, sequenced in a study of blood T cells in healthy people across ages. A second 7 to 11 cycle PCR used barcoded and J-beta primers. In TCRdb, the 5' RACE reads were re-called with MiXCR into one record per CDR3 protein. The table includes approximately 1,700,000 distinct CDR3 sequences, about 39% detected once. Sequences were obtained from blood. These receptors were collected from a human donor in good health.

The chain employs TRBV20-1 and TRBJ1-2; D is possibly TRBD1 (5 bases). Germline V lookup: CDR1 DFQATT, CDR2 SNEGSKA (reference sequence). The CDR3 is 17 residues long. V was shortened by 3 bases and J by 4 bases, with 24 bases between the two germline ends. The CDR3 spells CSASEATGDLSVYGYTF. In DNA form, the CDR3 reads TGCAGTGCTAGTGAAGCGACGGGGGACCTATCCGTCTATGGCTACACCTTC.

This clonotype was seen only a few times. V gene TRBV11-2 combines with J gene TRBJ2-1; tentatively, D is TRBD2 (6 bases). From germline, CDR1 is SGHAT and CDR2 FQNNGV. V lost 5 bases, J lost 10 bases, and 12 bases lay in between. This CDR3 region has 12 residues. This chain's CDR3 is CASSLATKEQFF. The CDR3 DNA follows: TGTGCCAGCAGCCTAGCGACAAAGGAGCAGTTCTTC. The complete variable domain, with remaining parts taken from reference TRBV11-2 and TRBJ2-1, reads EAGVAQSPRYKIIEKRQSVAFWCNPISGHATLYWYQQILGQGPKLLIQFQNNGVVDDSQLPKDRFSAERLKGVDSTLKIQPAKLEDSAVYLCASSLATKEQFFGPGTRLTVL.

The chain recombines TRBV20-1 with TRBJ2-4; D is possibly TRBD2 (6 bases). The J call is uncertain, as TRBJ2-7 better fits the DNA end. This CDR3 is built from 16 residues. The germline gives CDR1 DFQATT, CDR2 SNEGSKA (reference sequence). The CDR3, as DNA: TGCAGTGCTAGAGTCTTCCCAGGGACTTGTTACAACGAGCAGTACTTC. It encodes CSARVFPGTCYNEQYF.

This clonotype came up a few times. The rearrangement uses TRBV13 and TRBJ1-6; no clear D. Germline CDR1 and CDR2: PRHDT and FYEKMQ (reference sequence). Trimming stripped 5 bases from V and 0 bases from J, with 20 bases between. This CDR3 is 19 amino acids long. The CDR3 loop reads CASSPINRPYSSYNSPLHF. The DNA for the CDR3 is TGTGCCAGCAGCCCGATTAACAGACCTTATAGCTCCTATAATTCACCCCTCCACTTT. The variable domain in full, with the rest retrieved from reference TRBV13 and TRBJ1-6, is AAGVIQSPRHLIKEKRETATLKCYPIPRHDTVYWYQQGPGQDPQFLISFYEKMQSDKGSIPDRFSAQQFSDYHSELNMSSLELGDSALYFCASSPINRPYSSYNSPLHFGNGTRLTVT.

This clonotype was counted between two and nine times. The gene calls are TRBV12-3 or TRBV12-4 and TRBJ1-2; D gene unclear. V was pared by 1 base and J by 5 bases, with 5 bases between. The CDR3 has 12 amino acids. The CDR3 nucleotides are TGTGCCAGCAGTTTAGGCATGTATGGCTACACCTTC. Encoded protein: CASSLGMYGYTF.

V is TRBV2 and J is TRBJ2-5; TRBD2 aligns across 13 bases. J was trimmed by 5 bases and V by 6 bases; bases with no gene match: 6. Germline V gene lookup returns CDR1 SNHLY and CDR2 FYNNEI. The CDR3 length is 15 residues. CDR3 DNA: TGTGCCAGCAGCGTGACTAGCGGGGGGTATGAGACCCAGTACTTC. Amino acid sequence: CASSVTSGGYETQYF. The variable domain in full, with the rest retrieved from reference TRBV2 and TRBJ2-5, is EPEVTQTPSHQVTQMGQEVILRCVPISNHLYFYWYRQILGQKVEFLVSFYNNEISEKSEIFDDQFSVERPDGSNFTLKIRSTKLEDSAMYFCASSVTSGGYETQYFGPGTRLLVL.

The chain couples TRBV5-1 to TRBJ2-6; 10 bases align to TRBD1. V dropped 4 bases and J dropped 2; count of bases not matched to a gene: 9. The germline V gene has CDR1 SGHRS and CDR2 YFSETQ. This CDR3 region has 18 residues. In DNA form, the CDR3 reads TGCGCCAGCAGCACGGGGACAGGGGACCCCGCTGGGGCCAACGTCCTGACTTTC. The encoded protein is CASSTGTGDPAGANVLTF.

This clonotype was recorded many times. This chain's CDR3 is CASSLAYRQARKIEQYF. The DNA for the CDR3 is TGTGCCAGCAGCTTAGCGTACCGGCAGGCTCGTAAGATAGAGCAGTACTTC. This chain uses TRBV7-8 with TRBJ2-7; unclear D gene. V was cut by 0 bases and J by 7 bases, with 22 bases left in between. The CDR3 covers 17 residues. Germline V CDR1 and CDR2: SGHVS, FQNEAQ.

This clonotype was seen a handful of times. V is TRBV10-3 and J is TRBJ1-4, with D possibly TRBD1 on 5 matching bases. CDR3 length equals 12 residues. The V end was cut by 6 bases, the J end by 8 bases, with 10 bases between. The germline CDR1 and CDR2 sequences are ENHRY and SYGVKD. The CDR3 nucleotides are TGTGCCATCAGCGGGGGGGAGGAAAAACTGTTTTTT. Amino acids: CAISGGEEKLFF.

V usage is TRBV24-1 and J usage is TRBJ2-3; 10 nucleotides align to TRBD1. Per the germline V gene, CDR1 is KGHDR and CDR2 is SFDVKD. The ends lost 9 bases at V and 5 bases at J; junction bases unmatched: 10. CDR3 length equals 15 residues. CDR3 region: CATGLDRGVVDTQYF. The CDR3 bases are TGTGCCACCGGCTTGGACAGGGGGGTTGTAGATACGCAGTATTTT.

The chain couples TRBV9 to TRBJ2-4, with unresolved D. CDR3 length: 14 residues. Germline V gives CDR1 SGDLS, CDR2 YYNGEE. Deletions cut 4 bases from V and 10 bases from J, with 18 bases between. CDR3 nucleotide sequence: TGTGCCAGCAGCTCCGGACCCGTACGTGGAATTCAGTACTTC. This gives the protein CASSSGPVRGIQYF.

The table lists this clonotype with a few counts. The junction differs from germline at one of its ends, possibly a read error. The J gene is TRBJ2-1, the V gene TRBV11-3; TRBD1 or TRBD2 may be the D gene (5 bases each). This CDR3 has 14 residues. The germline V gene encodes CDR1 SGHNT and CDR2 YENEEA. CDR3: CASGLGREMDEQFF. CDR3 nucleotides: TGTGCCAGCGGCTTAGGCAGGGAGATGGATGAGCAGTTCTTC.

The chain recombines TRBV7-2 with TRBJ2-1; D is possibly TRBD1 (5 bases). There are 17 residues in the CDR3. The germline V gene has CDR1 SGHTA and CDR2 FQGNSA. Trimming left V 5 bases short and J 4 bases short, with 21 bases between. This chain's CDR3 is CASSLLGAGMGYNEQFF. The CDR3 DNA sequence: TGTGCCAGCAGCCTCCTAGGGGCAGGGATGGGGTACAATGAGCAGTTCTTC.

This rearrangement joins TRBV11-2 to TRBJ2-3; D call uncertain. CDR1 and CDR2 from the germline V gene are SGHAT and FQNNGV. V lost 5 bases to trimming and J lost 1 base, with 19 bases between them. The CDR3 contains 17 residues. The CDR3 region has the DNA TGTGCCAGCAGCGACGACCTAGGGTTTGGGGGCACAGATACGCAGTATTTT. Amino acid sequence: CASSDDLGFGGTDTQYF.

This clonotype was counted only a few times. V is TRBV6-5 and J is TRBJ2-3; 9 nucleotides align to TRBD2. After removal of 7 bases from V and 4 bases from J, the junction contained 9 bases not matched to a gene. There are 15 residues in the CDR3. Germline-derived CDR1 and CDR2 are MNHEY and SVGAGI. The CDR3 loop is CASTLRGGGADTQYF. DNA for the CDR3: TGTGCCAGCACCCTACGGGGCGGGGGGGCAGATACGCAGTATTTT.

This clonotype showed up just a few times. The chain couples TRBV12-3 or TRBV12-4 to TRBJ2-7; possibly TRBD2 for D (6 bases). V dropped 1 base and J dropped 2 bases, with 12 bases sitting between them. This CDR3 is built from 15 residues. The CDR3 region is CASSLVGGRAYEQYF. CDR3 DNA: TGTGCCAGCAGTTTAGTCGGGGGTAGGGCCTACGAGCAGTACTTC.

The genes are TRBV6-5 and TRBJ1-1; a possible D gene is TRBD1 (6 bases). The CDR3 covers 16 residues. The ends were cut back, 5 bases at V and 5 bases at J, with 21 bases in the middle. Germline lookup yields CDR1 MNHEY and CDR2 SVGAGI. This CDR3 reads CASSRGIDRPGTEAFF. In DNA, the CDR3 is TGTGCCAGCAGTAGGGGGATCGACAGGCCCGGGACTGAAGCTTTCTTT.

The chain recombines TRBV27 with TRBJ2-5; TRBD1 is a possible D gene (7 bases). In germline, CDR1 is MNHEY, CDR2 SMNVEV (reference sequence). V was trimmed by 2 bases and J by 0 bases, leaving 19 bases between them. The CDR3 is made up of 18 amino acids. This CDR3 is CASSLTPTTGTDQETQYF. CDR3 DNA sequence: TGTGCCAGCAGTTTAACCCCAACGACAGGGACTGACCAAGAGACCCAGTACTTC.